This T cell receptor beta chain was obtained from a study of blood T cells in healthy people across ages. Background on the study: About one barcoded beta molecule per two T cells was captured by template switching. Study-wide points: Those diversity estimates obtained from one million T cells were thought to be underestimates. Significant beta diversity loss was already apparent by age about 39, declining roughly linearly.

To note about this clonotype: Its antigen is undetermined.

Sample-barcoded 5' priming and a J-beta primer mix drove a second PCR of 7 to 11 cycles. All samples yielded 2.5 million or more CDR3-containing paired-end reads. TCRdb processed the 5' RACE reads anew with MiXCR; each CDR3 protein has one entry. The table lists around 1,500,000 distinct CDR3 sequences, roughly 40% of them singletons. The CDR3 is 13 amino acids. CDR1 is MGHRA and CDR2 is YSYEKL in the germline V gene. V was clipped by 6 bases and J by 8 bases, with 14 bases between them. The source is a woman aged 18-30 years in good health. The V gene is TRBV4-1, the J gene TRBJ2-1; D unresolved. The sample was blood. The CDR3 here is CASRPLYHDEQFF. CDR3 DNA sequence: TGCGCCAGCAGGCCATTATACCACGATGAGCAGTTCTTC.